This T cell receptor beta chain was sequenced in a study of T cell changes during pregnancy in multiple sclerosis. V shed 5 bases and J shed 3 bases, with 23 bases lying between them. Germline CDR1 is SGHTA and CDR2 is FQGTGA. The CDR3 runs 18 residues. The protocol was immunoSEQ multiplex PCR, while the TCRdb copy is restricted to in-frame clones and leaves out a portion. The sample lists some 130,000 clones, 95% to 98% occurring once. This clone was seen only once. The V call is TRBV7-3, the J call TRBJ2-1; a possible D gene is TRBD2 (7 bases). The starting material was peripheral blood, obtained after pregnancy. The receptor's source is a female donor with multiple sclerosis, enrolled in a pregnancy study. This CDR3 is CASSADTRGGPLYNEQFF. In nucleotides, the CDR3 is TGTGCCAGCAGCGCCGACACAAGGGGGGGTCCACTCTACAATGAGCAGTTCTTC.